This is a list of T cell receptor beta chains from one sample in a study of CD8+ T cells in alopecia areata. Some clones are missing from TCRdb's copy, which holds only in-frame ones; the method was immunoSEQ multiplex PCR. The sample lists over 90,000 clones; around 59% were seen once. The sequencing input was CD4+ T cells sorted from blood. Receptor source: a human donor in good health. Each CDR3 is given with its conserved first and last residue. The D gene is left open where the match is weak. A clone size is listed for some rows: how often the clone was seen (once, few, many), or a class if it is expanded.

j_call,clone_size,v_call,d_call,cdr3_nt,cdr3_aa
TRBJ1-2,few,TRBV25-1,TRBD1,TGTGCCAGCAGTGAATCCTGGGGGACAGGGAAACGCTACACCTTC,CASSESWGTGKRYTF
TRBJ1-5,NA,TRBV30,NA,TGTGCCTGGAGTGCCTCCCCCGATTGGAGTCAGCCCCAGCATTTT,CAWSASPDWSQPQHF
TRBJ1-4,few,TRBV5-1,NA,TGCGCCAGCAGCTCTGGCTCAACTAATGAAAAACTGTTTTTT,CASSSGSTNEKLFF
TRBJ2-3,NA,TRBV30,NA,TGTGCCTGGGTCCCGGGACACACGTTGGAAGATACGCAGTATTTT,CAWVPGHTLEDTQYF
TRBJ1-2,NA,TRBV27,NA,TGTGCCAGCAGTTTATTAGGTCGACAGATCTATGGCTACACCTTC,CASSLLGRQIYGYTF
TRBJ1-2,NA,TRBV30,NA,TGTGCCTGGAGCCGGGACTATGGCTACACCTTC,CAWSRDYGYTF
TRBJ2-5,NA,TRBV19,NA,TGTGCCAGTAGGAGCATGGGGGCTCCTCAAGAGACCCAGTACTTC,CASRSMGAPQETQYF
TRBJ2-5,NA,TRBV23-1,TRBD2,TGCGCCAGCAGTCAAGCAGGACTAGCGGGGAGACAAGAGACCCAGTACTTC,CASSQAGLAGRQETQYF
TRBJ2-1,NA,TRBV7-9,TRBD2,TGTGCCACCTCGGAGAACGTACGGACTAGCGGGTTATCCTACAATGAGCAGTTCTTC,CATSENVRTSGLSYNEQFF
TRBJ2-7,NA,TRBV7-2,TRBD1,TGTGCCAGCAGCTTAACCCGGGACAGGGGCGAGCAGTACTTC,CASSLTRDRGEQYF
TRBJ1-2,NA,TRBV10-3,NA,TGTGCCATCAGTGAGCAGGCGGCTGGCTACACCTTC,CAISEQAAGYTF
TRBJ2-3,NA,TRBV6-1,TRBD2,TGTGCCAGCAGCGAGATGGGGGGGACCACAGATACGCAGTATTTT,CASSEMGGTTDTQYF
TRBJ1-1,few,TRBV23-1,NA,TGCGCCAGCAGTCGGGGGGGGCTAGGCACTGAAGCTTTCTTT,CASSRGGLGTEAFF
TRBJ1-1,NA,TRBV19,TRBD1,TGTGCCAGTTTCGCACCGGGACAGGGCCCTGAAGCTTTCTTT,CASFAPGQGPEAFF
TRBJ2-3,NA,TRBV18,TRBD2,TGTGCCAGCTCACCACAAAAGGGACTAGCGGGGCCGGATACGCAGTATTTT,CASSPQKGLAGPDTQYF
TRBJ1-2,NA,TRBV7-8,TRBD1,TGTGCCAGCAGCCCCACACAGGGGGCTTATGGCTACACCTTC,CASSPTQGAYGYTF
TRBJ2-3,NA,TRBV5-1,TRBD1,TGCGCCAGCAGCTTGGATAGGACAGGGGACACAGATACGCAGTATTTT,CASSLDRTGDTDTQYF
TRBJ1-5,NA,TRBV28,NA,TGTGCCAGCCGGGGGGGGGCCAATCAGCCCCAGCATTTT,CASRGGANQPQHF